This TCR beta chain comes out of a study of blood T cell repertoires in COVID-19. Study in general: Collection of acute and convalescent COVID-19 samples took place in the United States, Italy and Spain. T cells, B-cell-depleted T cells, or PBMCs supplied cDNA or gDNA.

This CDR3 region has 14 residues. The V segment lost 5 bases and the J segment 3 bases; nucleotides outside the gene matches: 6. CDR1 is SGHVS and CDR2 is FQNEAQ in the germline V gene. This clone was observed once. Using immunoSEQ multiplex PCR, the repertoire was profiled, and TCRdb retains in-frame clones only, with some absent. The data show more than 200,000 clones, around 84% seen once. The sample taken for sequencing was peripheral blood. V and J are TRBV7-8 and TRBJ2-7; 8 positions agree with TRBD1. The source is a man aged 50 to 59 with acute or convalescent COVID-19. CDR3 sequence (DNA): TGTGCCAGCAGCCTGGGACAGGCCCTCTACGAGCAGTACTTC. This codes for CASSLGQALYEQYF.